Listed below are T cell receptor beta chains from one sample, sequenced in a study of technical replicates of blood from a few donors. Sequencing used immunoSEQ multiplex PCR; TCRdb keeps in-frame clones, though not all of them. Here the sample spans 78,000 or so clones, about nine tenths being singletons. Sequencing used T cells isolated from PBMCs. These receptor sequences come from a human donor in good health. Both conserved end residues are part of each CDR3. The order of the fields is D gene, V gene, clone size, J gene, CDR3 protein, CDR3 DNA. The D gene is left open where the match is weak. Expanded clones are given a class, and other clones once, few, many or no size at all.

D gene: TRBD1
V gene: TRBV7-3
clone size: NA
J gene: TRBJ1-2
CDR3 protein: CASSTSTGNGYTF
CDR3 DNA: TGTGCCAGCAGCACCTCGACAGGGAATGGCTACACCTTC

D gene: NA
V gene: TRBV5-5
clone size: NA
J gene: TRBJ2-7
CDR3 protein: CASSLSLGPEQYF
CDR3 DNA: TGTGCCAGCAGTCTGTCATTGGGCCCCGAGCAGTACTTC

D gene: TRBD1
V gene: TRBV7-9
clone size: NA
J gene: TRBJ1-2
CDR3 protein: CASSRDEDRGDYGYTF
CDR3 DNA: TGTGCCAGCAGTCGTGATGAAGACAGGGGAGACTATGGCTACACCTTC

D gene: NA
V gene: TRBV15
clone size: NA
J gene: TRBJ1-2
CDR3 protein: CATSRDQGYGYTF
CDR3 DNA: TGTGCCACCAGCAGAGATCAGGGCTATGGCTACACCTTC

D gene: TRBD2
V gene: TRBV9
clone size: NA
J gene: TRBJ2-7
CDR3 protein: CASSREGLAGNEQYF
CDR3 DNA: TGTGCCAGCAGCAGAGAAGGACTAGCGGGAAACGAGCAGTACTTC

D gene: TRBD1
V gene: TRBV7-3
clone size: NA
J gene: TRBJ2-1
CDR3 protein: CASSTGTGEYNEQFF
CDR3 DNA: TGTGCCAGCAGTACGGGGACAGGGGAATACAATGAGCAGTTCTTC

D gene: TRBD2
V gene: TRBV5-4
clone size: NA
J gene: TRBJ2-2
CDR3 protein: CASRGTSGNTGELFF
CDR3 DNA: TGTGCCAGCAGGGGGACTAGCGGAAACACCGGGGAGCTGTTTTTT

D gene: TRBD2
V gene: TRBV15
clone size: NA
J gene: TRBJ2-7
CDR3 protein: CATSKVAGGPLYEQYF
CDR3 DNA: TGTGCCACCAGCAAGGTGGCGGGAGGGCCGCTTTACGAGCAGTACTTC

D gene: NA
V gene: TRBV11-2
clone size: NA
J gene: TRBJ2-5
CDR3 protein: CASSLDRAGETQYF
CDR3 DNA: TGTGCCAGCAGCTTAGATCGAGCGGGAGAGACCCAGTACTTC

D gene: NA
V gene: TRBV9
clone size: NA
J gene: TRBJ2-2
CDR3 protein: CASSVGSLVGELFF
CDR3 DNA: TGTGCCAGCAGCGTCGGGAGTTTGGTAGGGGAGCTGTTTTTT

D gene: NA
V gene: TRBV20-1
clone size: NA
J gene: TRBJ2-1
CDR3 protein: CSARGAYEQFF
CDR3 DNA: TGCAGTGCTAGAGGGGCCTATGAGCAGTTCTTC

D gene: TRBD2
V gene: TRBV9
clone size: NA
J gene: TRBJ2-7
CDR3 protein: CASSVGIAGDYEQYF
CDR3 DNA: TGTGCCAGCAGCGTAGGGATCGCGGGGGACTACGAGCAGTACTTC

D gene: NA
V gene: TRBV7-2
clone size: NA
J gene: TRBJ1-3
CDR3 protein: CASSPRTFGNTIYF
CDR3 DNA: TGTGCCAGCAGCCCCCGGACATTTGGAAACACCATATATTTT

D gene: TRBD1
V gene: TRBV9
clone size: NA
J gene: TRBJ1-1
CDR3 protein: CASSARDRERQDTEAFF
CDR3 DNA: TGTGCCAGCAGCGCAAGGGACAGGGAAAGACAGGACACTGAAGCTTTCTTT

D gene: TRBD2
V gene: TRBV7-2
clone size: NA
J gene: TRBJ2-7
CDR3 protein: CASSLFSKPRSGSGEQYF
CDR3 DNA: TGTGCCAGCAGCTTATTTAGCAAGCCGCGTAGCGGGAGTGGCGAGCAGTACTTC

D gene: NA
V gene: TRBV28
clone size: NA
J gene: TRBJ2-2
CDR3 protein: CASSFGQTSRTGELFF
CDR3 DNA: TGTGCCAGCAGTTTTGGACAGACCTCTAGAACCGGGGAGCTGTTTTTT

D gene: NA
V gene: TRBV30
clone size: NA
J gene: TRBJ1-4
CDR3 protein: CALSSYHEKLFF
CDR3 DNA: TGTGCCTTGTCCTCCTACCATGAAAAACTGTTTTTT

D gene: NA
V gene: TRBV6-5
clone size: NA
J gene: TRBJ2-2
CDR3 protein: CASRPGFTGELFF
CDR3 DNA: TGTGCCAGCAGACCGGGTTTCACCGGGGAGCTGTTTTTT

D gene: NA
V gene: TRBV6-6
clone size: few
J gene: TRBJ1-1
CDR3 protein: CASSYSHRDTEAFF
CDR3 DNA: TGTGCCAGCAGTTACTCGCATCGGGACACTGAAGCTTTCTTT

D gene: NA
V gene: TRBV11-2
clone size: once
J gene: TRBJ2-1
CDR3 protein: CASSLDLLVEQFF
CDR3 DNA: TGTGCCAGCAGCTTAGATCTACTCGTGGAGCAGTTCTTC

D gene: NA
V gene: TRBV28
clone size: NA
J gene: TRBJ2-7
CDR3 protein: CASSAGSIYEQYF
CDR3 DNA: TGTGCCAGCAGCGCGGGGTCTATCTACGAGCAGTACTTC

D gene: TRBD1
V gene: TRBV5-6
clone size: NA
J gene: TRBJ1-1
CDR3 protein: CASTRKDRWNTEAFF
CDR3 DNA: TGTGCCAGCACACGTAAGGACAGGTGGAACACTGAAGCTTTCTTT

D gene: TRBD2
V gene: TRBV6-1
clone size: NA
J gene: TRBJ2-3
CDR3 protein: CASRRTSGNTDTQYF
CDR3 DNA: TGTGCCAGCAGGAGGACTAGCGGGAACACAGATACGCAGTATTTT

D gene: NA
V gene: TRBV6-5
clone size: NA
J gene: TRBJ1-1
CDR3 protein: CASSILRNTEAFF
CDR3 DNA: TGTGCCAGTTCAATCCTGCGGAACACTGAAGCTTTCTTT

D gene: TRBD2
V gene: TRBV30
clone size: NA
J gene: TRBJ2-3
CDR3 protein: CAWSPLASSTDTQYF
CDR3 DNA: TGTGCCTGGAGCCCACTAGCGTCTAGCACAGATACGCAGTATTTT

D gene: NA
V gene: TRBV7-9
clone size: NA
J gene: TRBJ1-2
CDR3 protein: CASSLAQGTDDGYTF
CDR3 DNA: TGTGCCAGCAGCTTAGCGCAGGGAACCGACGATGGCTACACCTTC

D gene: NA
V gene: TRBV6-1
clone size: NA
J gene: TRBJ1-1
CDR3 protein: CASIRTRDTEAFF
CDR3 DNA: TGTGCCAGCATTCGGACGCGGGACACTGAAGCTTTCTTT

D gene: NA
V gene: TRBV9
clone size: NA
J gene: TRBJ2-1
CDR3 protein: CASSGGDPPYNEQFF
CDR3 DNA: TGTGCCAGCAGCGGGGGGGACCCCCCCTACAATGAGCAGTTCTTC

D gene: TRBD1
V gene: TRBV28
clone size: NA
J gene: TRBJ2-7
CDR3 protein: CASSRMGQKSYEQYF
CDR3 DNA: TGTGCCAGCAGTCGCATGGGACAGAAGTCCTACGAGCAGTACTTC